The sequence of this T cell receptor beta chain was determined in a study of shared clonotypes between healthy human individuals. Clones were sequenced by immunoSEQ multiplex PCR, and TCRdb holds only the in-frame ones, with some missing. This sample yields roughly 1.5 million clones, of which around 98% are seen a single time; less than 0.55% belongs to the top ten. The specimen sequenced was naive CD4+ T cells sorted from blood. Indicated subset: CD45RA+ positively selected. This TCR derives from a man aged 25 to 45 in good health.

CDR3 nucleotide sequence: TGCGCCAGCAGCTTGGGTCTAGGAAGCAATGAGCAGTTCTTC. Its translation: CASSLGLGSNEQFF. The chain couples TRBV5-1 to TRBJ2-1; D is undetermined. Germline V lookup: CDR1 SGHRS, CDR2 YFSETQ. V was shortened by 0 bases and J by 6 bases, with 10 bases between the two germline ends. The CDR3 is 14 amino acids.